Listed below are T cell receptor beta chains from one sample, sequenced in a study of T cell repertoires in aging, cancer and after chemotherapy. TCRdb reanalysed the multiplex PCR reads using MiXCR and keeps one entry per CDR3 protein. The repertoire has 6,500 or so distinct CDR3 sequences, about 30% of them found once; the top ten carry approximately 30%. Sample: blood. The receptors here all came from a human donor with a blood cancer. Each CDR3 is given with its conserved first and last residue. Each record gives: CDR3 protein, V gene.

CDR3 protein: CSAREGGTSGKNEQFF
V gene: TRBV20-1

CDR3 protein: CASSQGRSGSRNSPLHF
V gene: TRBV11-3

CDR3 protein: CATVVGNEAFF
V gene: TRBV27

CDR3 protein: CASSLGGGDETQYF
V gene: TRBV7-2

CDR3 protein: CASSGEGMWVRDTQYF
V gene: TRBV10-1

CDR3 protein: CASSQASVDRGSDTQYF
V gene: TRBV4-3

CDR3 protein: CASSYGQGPEKLFF
V gene: TRBV7-9

CDR3 protein: CASRGGGDVKNTGELFF
V gene: TRBV21-1

CDR3 protein: CASSWDRGSGSPLHF
V gene: TRBV11-2

CDR3 protein: CASSPQGTNSPLHF
V gene: TRBV4-3

CDR3 protein: CASSPKVGRAGDIQYF
V gene: TRBV6-4

CDR3 protein: CASRKGQGESEAFF
V gene: TRBV12-3/TRBV12-4

CDR3 protein: CSALFPVWTLGMYTF
V gene: TRBV20-1

CDR3 protein: CASSPGQGANEQYF
V gene: TRBV12-3/TRBV12-4

CDR3 protein: CASSIFRRGNTDTQYF
V gene: TRBV6-1

CDR3 protein: CASSEGGGGHEQYF
V gene: TRBV6-1

CDR3 protein: CASSSRPFNQPQHF
V gene: TRBV27

CDR3 protein: CASSPDSGLVLLETQYF
V gene: TRBV11-3

CDR3 protein: CASSLGTSGSGTGELFF
V gene: TRBV5-1

CDR3 protein: CASSQEVAGNTGELFF
V gene: TRBV4-2

CDR3 protein: CASSSSSYRAKNIQYF
V gene: TRBV6-5

CDR3 protein: CASSLTGPQDF
V gene: TRBV6-2/TRBV6-3

CDR3 protein: CSARAYTEAFF
V gene: TRBV20-1

CDR3 protein: CSAPQTGVSTEAFF
V gene: TRBV20-1

CDR3 protein: CASSYRDGYGYTF
V gene: TRBV6-5